The rows below give T cell receptor beta chains drawn from one sample of a study of T cells in Graves' hyperthyroidism and ophthalmopathy. TCRdb re-called the multiplex PCR reads through MiXCR, storing one row per CDR3 protein. This sample has about 600,000 distinct CDR3 sequences; roughly a sixth occur once, and the top ten carry 3% to 4%. Sequenced sample: blood. Source of these receptors: a woman between 40 and 55 years old with Graves' ophthalmopathy. CDR3s include the opening cysteine and the closing phenylalanine or tryptophan. D genes are given only for firm matches. Some rows have no size entry. The others give once, few or many, or a class for an expanded clone.

CDR3 DNA,CDR3 protein,V gene,D gene,clone size,J gene
TGTGCCAGCAGCCATGGGCCCGGTGAAGCTTTCTTT,CASSHGPGEAFF,TRBV3-1,NA,many,TRBJ1-1
TGTGCCAGCTCACCACCATTCGGACAGGGGGCCTCCGGGGAGCTGTTTTTT,CASSPPFGQGASGELFF,TRBV18,TRBD1,NA,TRBJ2-2
TGTGCCAGCAGTCGACGTGGGGACAGAGGGTGCACTGAAGCTTTCTTT,CASSRRGDRGCTEAFF,TRBV11-2,TRBD1,NA,TRBJ1-1
TGTGCCAGCACCTTCTTAATAGCGGGGGGGAGCACAGATACGCAGTATTTT,CASTFLIAGGSTDTQYF,TRBV12-3/TRBV12-4,TRBD2,many,TRBJ2-3
TGTGCCAGCAGTGGGACTAGCGGACGTACCGGGGAGCTGTTTTTT,CASSGTSGRTGELFF,TRBV2,TRBD2,many,TRBJ2-2
TGTGCTAGTGGTTTGGCGGACATTAGAAACCCCGGGGAGCTGTTTTTT,CASGLADIRNPGELFF,TRBV12-5,NA,few,TRBJ2-2
TGTGCCAGCCGTATAAAGGGAGGGATCGGAGCCGCAGATACGCAGTATTTT,CASRIKGGIGAADTQYF,TRBV18,TRBD2,NA,TRBJ2-3
TGTGCCTCAAGTCGGGACAGGGGGGGTTACGAGCAGTACTTC,CASSRDRGGYEQYF,TRBV7-6,TRBD1,NA,TRBJ2-7
TGTGCCAGCAGTGAAACAGGACAGGTTGGCGGGGAGCTGTTTTTT,CASSETGQVGGELFF,TRBV6-1,TRBD1,few,TRBJ2-2
TGTGCCAGTGGTAACTCGAACACCGGGGAGCTGTTTTTT,CASGNSNTGELFF,TRBV28,NA,NA,TRBJ2-2
TGTGCCAGCAGCTTGGACGGAGCAGCCCGCGAGACCCAGTACTTC,CASSLDGAARETQYF,TRBV7-9,NA,few,TRBJ2-5
TGCAGTGCTAGAGATCAGGGCGGGGGGGCCCGCGAGCAGTACTTC,CSARDQGGGAREQYF,TRBV20-1,TRBD2,many,TRBJ2-7
TGTGCCAGCAGTTTAAGGCGGGAGGGCCTCGGAGAGACCCAGTACTTC,CASSLRREGLGETQYF,TRBV28,TRBD2,many,TRBJ2-5
TGTGCCTGGAGTCCTGACCTCCCGGCAGCTTTCTTT,CAWSPDLPAAFF,TRBV30,NA,many,TRBJ1-1
TGTGCCAGCGGGGTCCAGGGTTACAGTAACTATGGCTACACCTTC,CASGVQGYSNYGYTF,TRBV12-3/TRBV12-4,NA,NA,TRBJ1-2
TGCGCCAGCAGCTTGCGGGGACATGGCTACACCTTC,CASSLRGHGYTF,TRBV5-1,NA,many,TRBJ1-2
TGTGCCAGCAGCTTTACCAATGAGCAGTTCTTC,CASSFTNEQFF,TRBV11-2,NA,many,TRBJ2-1
TGCGCCAGCAGCACGGGACAGCAGAATGGCTACACCTTC,CASSTGQQNGYTF,TRBV5-1,TRBD1,few,TRBJ1-2
TGCAGTGTCCCACAGGGGGCCGAAGAGACCCAGTACTTC,CSVPQGAEETQYF,TRBV20-1,TRBD1,NA,TRBJ2-5
TGTGCCAGCAGCTTAGGCTTCTCGAATGAAAAACTGTTTTTT,CASSLGFSNEKLFF,TRBV7-9,NA,few,TRBJ1-4
TGTGCCAGCAGCCTGAATCCCCCCGGACTAGAGGAGACCCAGTACTTC,CASSLNPPGLEETQYF,TRBV3-1,TRBD2,NA,TRBJ2-5
TGCGCCAGCAGCTTGGGGGGTGGGACAGGGGGCCAGGTTGAGCAGTTCTTC,CASSLGGGTGGQVEQFF,TRBV5-1,TRBD1,few,TRBJ2-1
TGTGCCAGTAGTCAACCCGGGACAGGGGTCGAGCAGTACTTC,CASSQPGTGVEQYF,TRBV19,TRBD1,NA,TRBJ2-7
TGTGCCAGCAGGGAAACCGGGACTAGCTGGGATGAGCAGTTCTTC,CASRETGTSWDEQFF,TRBV7-8,TRBD2,many,TRBJ2-1
TGTGCCGGCCTAGGTCGAGCAGGTACCAATCAGCCCCAGCATTTT,CAGLGRAGTNQPQHF,TRBV2,NA,NA,TRBJ1-5
TGTGCCAGCAGAGCAGGGGGTTTAGCTGGAAACACCATATATTTT,CASRAGGLAGNTIYF,TRBV2,TRBD1,many,TRBJ1-3
TGTGCCAGCAGCCGCCTACTAGCGGGAGAAAAGTCCTACGAGCAGTACTTC,CASSRLLAGEKSYEQYF,TRBV28,TRBD2,many,TRBJ2-7
TGTGCCGCCCGATATGGGGGGGCGACGAACACTGAAGCTTTCTTT,CAARYGGATNTEAFF,TRBV28,NA,NA,TRBJ1-1
TGTGCCAGCAGTCCCGACAGCAGCAATGAAAAACTGTTTTTT,CASSPDSSNEKLFF,TRBV28,NA,few,TRBJ1-4
TGTGCCAGCAGTCTAACCCCTAACGCCGGGGAGCTGTTTTTT,CASSLTPNAGELFF,TRBV12-3/TRBV12-4,NA,NA,TRBJ2-2
TGTGCCAGCAGTGGGGGACAGGGGGGTTTAGCTGCAGCTTTCTTT,CASSGGQGGLAAAFF,TRBV2,TRBD1,few,TRBJ1-1
TGTGCCACGTCCGGGACCCCCTACGAGCAGTACTTC,CATSGTPYEQYF,TRBV28,NA,few,TRBJ2-7
TGTGCCAGCACGGGACAACTAAGGGAGCGCTATGGCTACACCTTC,CASTGQLRERYGYTF,TRBV12-3/TRBV12-4,NA,few,TRBJ1-2
TGTGCCATCAGTGAGACTAGCGGGAGAGGTCGGGAGCAGTACTTC,CAISETSGRGREQYF,TRBV10-3,TRBD2,NA,TRBJ2-7
TGTGCCAGCAGTTACTCGTCAGGGGGATATTCACCCCTCCACTTT,CASSYSSGGYSPLHF,TRBV6-6,TRBD1,NA,TRBJ1-6
TGTGCCAGCAGCTTAGCGTGGAGACAGGAGGTTCCGTTCTTC,CASSLAWRQEVPFF,TRBV7-9,NA,NA,TRBJ2-1
TGTGCCAGCAGCTTAATGGGTGGAAGTGGAGAGACCCAGTACTTC,CASSLMGGSGETQYF,TRBV7-3,NA,few,TRBJ2-5
TGCGCCAGCAGCAGACTAGCGGGGCTCAATGAGCAGTTCTTC,CASSRLAGLNEQFF,TRBV4-1,TRBD2,many,TRBJ2-1
TGCGCCAGCAGCCACTTGACTAGCGGGGACGAGACCCAGTACTTC,CASSHLTSGDETQYF,TRBV4-1,TRBD2,many,TRBJ2-5
TGTGCCAGCAGTTTCCGATCCGGGACAGGGGGCGGAACCCAGTACTTC,CASSFRSGTGGGTQYF,TRBV12-3/TRBV12-4,TRBD1,NA,TRBJ2-5
TGCGCCAGCAGCTACCTAGCGGGATCCACTGATACGCAGTATTTT,CASSYLAGSTDTQYF,TRBV5-1,TRBD2,many,TRBJ2-3
TGCGCCAGCAGCCAAGTAGCCCCTAGCAATCAGCCCCAGCATTTT,CASSQVAPSNQPQHF,TRBV4-1,NA,NA,TRBJ1-5
TGTGCCTGGAGTACCCAGTCAAGTGAAAAACTGTTTTTT,CAWSTQSSEKLFF,TRBV30,NA,many,TRBJ1-4
TGTGCCAGTCACGCCGGGACAGGCGGTTCCTACGAGCAGTACTTC,CASHAGTGGSYEQYF,TRBV2,TRBD1,many,TRBJ2-7
TGCAGCGTCGCCGGACAGGGAGGCAGCGAGCAGTACTTC,CSVAGQGGSEQYF,TRBV29-1,TRBD1,few,TRBJ2-7
TGCGCCAGCAGCTTGGCCGGGACAGCGCCCTACAATGAGCAGTTCTTC,CASSLAGTAPYNEQFF,TRBV5-1,TRBD1,many,TRBJ2-1
TGTGCCAGCAGCTCGGGACAGGTTCGCGAGCAGTACTTC,CASSSGQVREQYF,TRBV11-2,TRBD1,many,TRBJ2-7
TGCAGTGCTAGAGTAGCTAGCCTAACGAACGAGCAGTACTTC,CSARVASLTNEQYF,TRBV20-1,NA,NA,TRBJ2-7
TGTGCCAGCAGTTACTTCAGAGGTTCGCGGAACACTGAAGCTTTCTTT,CASSYFRGSRNTEAFF,TRBV6-6,NA,few,TRBJ1-1
TGTGCCAGCAGCTCGGGAGGTTTGGGACGTCCACCTAGCGGGGGAGGTTCCTACGAGCAGTACTTC,CASSSGGLGRPPSGGGSYEQYF,TRBV11-2,TRBD2,NA,TRBJ2-7
TGCGCCAGCAGCCAAGTTCTCAGCGGGAGGAACGAGCAGTACTTC,CASSQVLSGRNEQYF,TRBV4-1,TRBD2,NA,TRBJ2-7
TGTGCCATATCGAGCGGGAGGGGAAATGAGCAGTTCTTC,CAISSGRGNEQFF,TRBV10-3,TRBD2,NA,TRBJ2-1